This TCR beta chain was profiled in a study of T cell responses to AZD1222 COVID-19 vaccine. The length of the CDR3 is 12 residues. Method: immunoSEQ multiplex PCR; TCRdb's copy keeps in-frame clones and lacks some. The sample consists of some 120,000 clones, about nine tenths of them appearing once. This sample comprised peripheral blood, obtained on day 0 of AZD1222 vaccination. The sequence was obtained from an adult in good health. V and J are TRBV7-5 and TRBJ2-7; the listed D gene, TRBD2, was not tested against the DNA. TRBV7-5 is listed as a pseudogene. CDR3 in DNA: TGTGCCAGAAGCTTTATAGCGGGCGAGCAGTACTTC. Residues: CARSFIAGEQYF.